These T cell receptor beta chains were read from a single sample in a study of T cell responses to AZD1222 COVID-19 vaccine. TCRdb's table, derived via immunoSEQ multiplex PCR, lists solely in-frame clones and lacks some. The table lists 200,000 or so clones, more than 75% of them singletons. The sample was peripheral blood, taken on day 0 of MenACWY control vaccination. These receptors were taken from an adult in good health. Each CDR3 is given with its conserved first and last residue. The D gene is left open where the match is weak. Not all rows give a size; the values are once, few, many and, for expanded clones, a class.

v_gene: TRBV28
d_gene: NA
abundance: once
j_gene: TRBJ1-2
CDR3nt: TGTGCCAGCAGTTTTAGTGGGGGTCCGGACTATGGCTACACCTTC
CDR3aa: CASSFSGGPDYGYTF

v_gene: TRBV5-6
d_gene: TRBD1
abundance: NA
j_gene: TRBJ2-7
CDR3nt: TGTGCCACCGGGACAGGGGGGACCTACGAGCAGTACTTC
CDR3aa: CATGTGGTYEQYF

v_gene: TRBV3-1/TRBV3-2
d_gene: NA
abundance: once
j_gene: TRBJ1-4
CDR3nt: TGTGCCAGCAGCCCCCTGGGCCAGGGGCCTAAACTGTTTTTT
CDR3aa: CASSPLGQGPKLFF

v_gene: TRBV9
d_gene: TRBD2
abundance: NA
j_gene: TRBJ2-3
CDR3nt: TGTGCCAGCAGCGTAGGGACCGGGGGGGCCGGAGATACGCAGTATTTT
CDR3aa: CASSVGTGGAGDTQYF

v_gene: TRBV7-9
d_gene: NA
abundance: NA
j_gene: TRBJ1-4
CDR3nt: TGTGCCAGCAGCTCCGAGGCCGGGAAACTGTTTTTT
CDR3aa: CASSSEAGKLFF

v_gene: TRBV27
d_gene: TRBD2
abundance: NA
j_gene: TRBJ2-3
CDR3nt: TGTGCCAGCAGCCTACTAGCGGGGGGTGCCGGGGGCACAGATACGCAGTATTTT
CDR3aa: CASSLLAGGAGGTDTQYF

v_gene: TRBV30
d_gene: NA
abundance: few
j_gene: TRBJ1-4
CDR3nt: TGTGCCTGGAGTGTTGGGGGTGAAAAACTGTTTTTT
CDR3aa: CAWSVGGEKLFF

v_gene: TRBV9
d_gene: NA
abundance: NA
j_gene: TRBJ2-2
CDR3nt: TGTGCCAGCAAGCCGGGGGCGGGGACCGGGGAGCTGTTTTTT
CDR3aa: CASKPGAGTGELFF

v_gene: TRBV3-1/TRBV3-2
d_gene: NA
abundance: NA
j_gene: TRBJ1-4
CDR3nt: TGTGCCAGCAGCCAAGATGTTGCTAATGAAAAACTGTTTTTT
CDR3aa: CASSQDVANEKLFF

v_gene: TRBV18
d_gene: NA
abundance: NA
j_gene: TRBJ2-7
CDR3nt: TGTGCCAGCTCACCACTTCCGGGGAGCTACGAGCAGTACTTC
CDR3aa: CASSPLPGSYEQYF

v_gene: TRBV4-1
d_gene: TRBD2
abundance: NA
j_gene: TRBJ2-7
CDR3nt: TGCGCCAGCAGCCAAATAGCGGGAGGGTTCTACGAGCAGTACTTC
CDR3aa: CASSQIAGGFYEQYF

v_gene: TRBV3-1/TRBV3-2
d_gene: NA
abundance: once
j_gene: TRBJ1-5
CDR3nt: TGTGCCAGCAGCCAATTATTACGTCTCCAGCATTTT
CDR3aa: CASSQLLRLQHF

v_gene: TRBV27
d_gene: NA
abundance: NA
j_gene: TRBJ2-7
CDR3nt: TGTGCCAGCAGTTTACTCTCCGACAGGAAGGTGTACTTC
CDR3aa: CASSLLSDRKVYF

v_gene: TRBV6-2/TRBV6-3
d_gene: TRBD1
abundance: NA
j_gene: TRBJ2-7
CDR3nt: TGTGCCAGCAGTTACCCGCCGGGACAGCGCAGCTACGAGCAGTACTTC
CDR3aa: CASSYPPGQRSYEQYF

v_gene: TRBV6-1
d_gene: NA
abundance: NA
j_gene: TRBJ1-5
CDR3nt: TGTGCCAGCAGTGAATATCAGGATCAGCCCCAGCATTTT
CDR3aa: CASSEYQDQPQHF

v_gene: TRBV5-1
d_gene: TRBD1
abundance: few
j_gene: TRBJ1-2
CDR3nt: TGCGCCAGCAGCGATGCAGGGGGCGTACACTATGGCTACACCTTC
CDR3aa: CASSDAGGVHYGYTF

v_gene: TRBV24-1
d_gene: NA
abundance: NA
j_gene: TRBJ2-5
CDR3nt: TGTGCCACCAGTGCTGGCGGCGCAGGGGAAGAGACCCAGTACTTC
CDR3aa: CATSAGGAGEETQYF

v_gene: TRBV7-3
d_gene: NA
abundance: few
j_gene: TRBJ1-5
CDR3nt: TGTGCCAGCAGCCCACAGGGAGGTCAGCCCCAGCATTTT
CDR3aa: CASSPQGGQPQHF

v_gene: TRBV9
d_gene: NA
abundance: NA
j_gene: TRBJ1-2
CDR3nt: TGTGCCAGCAGCGTGTCTGGGGCTGGTGGCTACACCTTC
CDR3aa: CASSVSGAGGYTF

v_gene: TRBV28
d_gene: TRBD1
abundance: few
j_gene: TRBJ1-4
CDR3nt: TGTGCCAGCACCCAACCGACCGCAGGGGGCCGGGGGGAAAAACTGTTTTTT
CDR3aa: CASTQPTAGGRGEKLFF

v_gene: TRBV24-1
d_gene: NA
abundance: NA
j_gene: TRBJ2-1
CDR3nt: TGTGCCACCAGTGCCCTGGGGTTTTACAATGAGCAGTTCTTC
CDR3aa: CATSALGFYNEQFF

v_gene: TRBV5-1
d_gene: NA
abundance: NA
j_gene: TRBJ2-7
CDR3nt: TGCGCCAGCAGCTTAGATGGGCCGGCGATGGGGGAGCAGTACTTC
CDR3aa: CASSLDGPAMGEQYF

v_gene: TRBV30
d_gene: TRBD1
abundance: NA
j_gene: TRBJ1-1
CDR3nt: TGTGCCTGGAGACCCGGACAGGCGAACACTGAAGCTTTCTTT
CDR3aa: CAWRPGQANTEAFF

v_gene: TRBV3-1/TRBV3-2
d_gene: NA
abundance: NA
j_gene: TRBJ2-7
CDR3nt: TGTGCCAGCAGCCAAGATCGGGGCTCGTACGAGCAGTACTTC
CDR3aa: CASSQDRGSYEQYF

v_gene: TRBV6-1
d_gene: TRBD1
abundance: NA
j_gene: TRBJ1-6
CDR3nt: TGTGCCAGCAGTGAAGCCCGTACAGGGGACAATTCACCCCTCCACTTT
CDR3aa: CASSEARTGDNSPLHF

v_gene: TRBV2
d_gene: TRBD1
abundance: NA
j_gene: TRBJ1-3
CDR3nt: TGTGCCAGCAGTGAATCAGGGGGAGGAAACACCATATATTTT
CDR3aa: CASSESGGGNTIYF

v_gene: TRBV18
d_gene: TRBD1
abundance: NA
j_gene: TRBJ1-2
CDR3nt: TGTGCCAGCTCACCACTTCCACCGGGACAGGGAAAGTTTGGCTACACCTTC
CDR3aa: CASSPLPPGQGKFGYTF

v_gene: TRBV6-5
d_gene: NA
abundance: NA
j_gene: TRBJ2-2
CDR3nt: TGTGCCAGCAGGGGCCGCGGAGACACCGGGGAGCTGTTTTTT
CDR3aa: CASRGRGDTGELFF

v_gene: TRBV25-1
d_gene: NA
abundance: NA
j_gene: TRBJ2-7
CDR3nt: TGTGCCAGCAGTGATCCCGGAGTCTTGGGCTACGAGCAGTACTTC
CDR3aa: CASSDPGVLGYEQYF

v_gene: TRBV4-1
d_gene: NA
abundance: once
j_gene: TRBJ2-7
CDR3nt: TGCGCCAGCAGCCAAGTCGGGGCAAGCTCCTACGAGCAGTACTTC
CDR3aa: CASSQVGASSYEQYF

v_gene: TRBV19
d_gene: NA
abundance: NA
j_gene: TRBJ2-2
CDR3nt: TGTGCCAGTACCGGGACTGGACCCACCGGGGAGCTGTTTTTT
CDR3aa: CASTGTGPTGELFF

v_gene: TRBV3-1/TRBV3-2
d_gene: TRBD2
abundance: NA
j_gene: TRBJ2-1
CDR3nt: TGTGCCAGCAGCCCTCAAGTCGCGGGGGGGCCCAATGAGCAGTTCTTC
CDR3aa: CASSPQVAGGPNEQFF

v_gene: TRBV6-2/TRBV6-3
d_gene: NA
abundance: NA
j_gene: TRBJ2-7
CDR3nt: TGTGCCAGCAGTACCCCCGGGGGAGAGCAGTACTTC
CDR3aa: CASSTPGGEQYF

v_gene: TRBV29-1
d_gene: NA
abundance: NA
j_gene: TRBJ2-4
CDR3nt: TGCAGCGTTGAGGACGTAGCCAAAAACATTCAGTACTTC
CDR3aa: CSVEDVAKNIQYF

v_gene: TRBV14
d_gene: NA
abundance: NA
j_gene: TRBJ2-7
CDR3nt: TGTGCCAGCAGCGAGGTCTCCTACGAGCAGTACTTC
CDR3aa: CASSEVSYEQYF

v_gene: TRBV7-2
d_gene: NA
abundance: NA
j_gene: TRBJ2-2
CDR3nt: TGTGCCAGCAGCTTTTATAATCGGCCTAGCCCAAACACCGGGGAGCTGTTTTTT
CDR3aa: CASSFYNRPSPNTGELFF

v_gene: TRBV28
d_gene: NA
abundance: once
j_gene: TRBJ2-1
CDR3nt: TGTGCCAGCAGTTTGGACAGCTACAATGAGCAGTTCTTC
CDR3aa: CASSLDSYNEQFF

v_gene: TRBV5-1
d_gene: TRBD2
abundance: NA
j_gene: TRBJ2-7
CDR3nt: TGCGCCAGCAGCAGTTCCGGGACTAGCGGCTACGAGCAGTACTTC
CDR3aa: CASSSSGTSGYEQYF

v_gene: TRBV10-3
d_gene: TRBD2
abundance: NA
j_gene: TRBJ2-2
CDR3nt: TGTGCCATCAGTGAACCGGGACTAGCGGGGGCTGGGGCCGGGGAGCTGTTTTTT
CDR3aa: CAISEPGLAGAGAGELFF